Presented here are 10 T cell receptor beta chains from one specimen sequenced in a study of response to subunit inactivated influenza vaccine. From the RT-PCR reads, TCRdb called clonotypes with MiXCR, one entry per CDR3 protein. The profile shows over 750,000 distinct CDR3 sequences, approximately 22% of them singletons. The source was PBMCs from blood, collected around 5 days after vaccination. Receptor source: a man aged 45-65 years who received an inactivated influenza vaccine.

The chain joins TRBV20-1 to TRBJ2-1, with a possible D match to TRBD1 (5 bases). Trimming left V 6 bases short and J 6 bases short, with 18 bases between. Germline lookup yields CDR1 DFQATT and CDR2 SNEGSKA (reference sequence). The CDR3 runs 14 residues. In DNA form, the CDR3 reads TGCAGTGCCAGAAGGCAGTTGGGGCTCAATGAGCAGTTCTTC. It is translated as CSARRQLGLNEQFF.

The chain is built from TRBV7-6 and TRBJ2-3; 7 bases align to TRBD1. CDR3 length equals 15 residues. After removal of 3 bases from V and 5 bases from J, the junction contained 8 bases not matched to a gene. Germline loops: CDR1 SGHVS, CDR2 FNYEAQ. The CDR3: CASSFQTGMGDTQYF. CDR3 nucleotides: TGTGCCAGCAGCTTCCAGACAGGGATGGGAGATACGCAGTATTTT.

This clonotype was recorded many times. The rearrangement uses TRBV20-1 and TRBJ2-7; TRBD1 or TRBD2 may be the D gene (5 bases each). There are 16 residues in the CDR3. In germline, CDR1 is DFQATT, CDR2 SNEGSKA (reference sequence). With 1 base removed from V and 2 bases from J, the gap between germline ends came to 18 bases. The DNA of the CDR3 is TGCAGTGCTAGAGGTCGGGGCAGGCATCAAACCTACGAGCAGTACTTC. As protein: CSARGRGRHQTYEQYF.

This clonotype came up many times. The gene calls are TRBV7-2 and TRBJ2-1; perhaps TRBD1 as D (8 bases). V shed 5 bases and J shed 12 bases, with 23 bases lying between them. CDR1 SGHTA and CDR2 FQGNSA come from the germline V gene. The CDR3 runs 15 residues. CDR3 protein: CASSPTYRGGRMQFF. The CDR3 bases are TGTGCCAGCAGCCCAACGTACAGGGGGGGGAGGATGCAGTTCTTC.

This clonotype came up a few times. J is TRBJ2-1 and V is TRBV12-3 or TRBV12-4; 10 nucleotides match TRBD2. V shed 3 bases and J 5 bases; nucleotides not matched to a gene: 4. The CDR3 has 15 amino acids. The CDR3, as DNA: TGTGCCAGCAGTTTCAGAGCGGGGGGGAACAATGAGCAGTTCTTC. Its translation: CASSFRAGGNNEQFF.

The rearrangement joins TRBV20-1 to TRBJ2-3, with TRBD2 identical over 9 bases. With 6 bases clipped from V and 6 bases from J, the junction kept 7 bases outside the gene matches. The CDR3 loop spans 13 amino acids. In germline, CDR1 is DFQATT, CDR2 SNEGSKA (reference sequence). For the CDR3, the DNA is TGCAGTGCCGGGACTAGCCCCAGGGATACGCAGTATTTT. Residues: CSAGTSPRDTQYF.

This clonotype came up a few times. V gene TRBV29-1 combines with J gene TRBJ1-1; 10 bases line up with TRBD1. The CDR3 length is 15 residues. The V gene's germline CDR1 is SQVTM and CDR2 ANQGSEA. Trimming took 6 bases from V and 5 from J; bases not matched to a gene: 12. The CDR3 DNA reads TGCAGCGTCCCAAGGGCGGGACAGGGGATTACTGAAGCTTTCTTT. This gives the protein CSVPRAGQGITEAFF.

This clonotype was seen a few times. This chain links TRBV14 with TRBJ2-1; weak D call: TRBD2 (6 bases). This CDR3 spans 16 amino acids. Germline CDR1 reads SGHDN; CDR2 reads FVKESK. Deletions cut 5 bases from V and 0 bases from J, with 14 bases between. Here the CDR3 DNA reads TGTGCCAGCAGCAAGCCCGGGACTCACTCCTACAATGAGCAGTTCTTC. Its translation: CASSKPGTHSYNEQFF.

This clonotype was detected a few times. The chain combines TRBV7-2 with TRBJ2-1; D is ambiguous. Looked up from germline, CDR1 is SGHTA and CDR2 is FQGNSA. V lost 5 bases and J 13 bases, leaving 18 bases between the germline ends. The CDR3 is 13 residues long. In DNA, the CDR3 is TGTGCCAGCAGCACGCACCCTGACTCGCTCCAGTTCTTC. It codes for CASSTHPDSLQFF.

The J gene is TRBJ2-1, the V gene TRBV5-1; D is perhaps TRBD1 or TRBD2 (5 bases each). V was shortened by 2 bases and J by 8 bases, with 17 bases between the two germline ends. The CDR3 sequence is 15 residues long. Germline V lookup: CDR1 SGHRS, CDR2 YFSETQ. CDR3 bases: TGCGCCAGCAGCTTTTGGGGGTCCCGCAGCGATGAGCAGTTCTTC. Protein sequence: CASSFWGSRSDEQFF.